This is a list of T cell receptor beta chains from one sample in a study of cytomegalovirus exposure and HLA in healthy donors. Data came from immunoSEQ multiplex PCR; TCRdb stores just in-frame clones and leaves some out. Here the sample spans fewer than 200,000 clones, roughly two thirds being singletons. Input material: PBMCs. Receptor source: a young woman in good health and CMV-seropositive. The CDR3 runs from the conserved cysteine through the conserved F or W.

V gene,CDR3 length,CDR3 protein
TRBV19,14,CASRPGATYNEQFF
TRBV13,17,CASSLGAGTFSGNTIYF
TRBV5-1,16,CASSLAERGGLNEQFF
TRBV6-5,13,CASSYSRGTEAFF
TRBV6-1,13,CASSRESNQPQHF
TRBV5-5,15,CASSLSGTGNNEQFF
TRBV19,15,CASSRPGQGTYEQYF
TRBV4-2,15,CASSQIAGGRDTQYF
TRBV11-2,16,CASSLGSTGSYDGYTF
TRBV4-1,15,CASSQVPGVDSPLHF
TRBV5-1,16,CASSFGRGGSTDTQYF
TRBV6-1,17,CASSEAHTAGATYEQYF
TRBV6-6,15,CASSYSNRGGQPQHF
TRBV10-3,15,CAISERTGGNYGYTF
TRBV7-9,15,CASSLGQGRIHEQYF
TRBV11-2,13,CASSFFQGDEAFF
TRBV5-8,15,CASTRRGEAGTEAFF
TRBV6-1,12,CASKTGNTEAFF
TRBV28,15,CASRQGGGVVYEQYF
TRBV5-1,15,CASSPAFRTGYEQFF
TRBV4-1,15,CASSPFGQGAYEQYF
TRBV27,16,CASSLLTSGGAGELFF
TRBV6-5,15,CASSPTVGERSEQYF
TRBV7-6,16,CASSNPGTSGVREQYF
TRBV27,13,CASSLRRDTEAFF
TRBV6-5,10,CASGAYEQYF
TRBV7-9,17,CASSLSNGGTGDEKLFF
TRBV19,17,CASLPGTSGAVPDTQYF
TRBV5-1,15,CASSTPASGSYEQYF
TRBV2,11,CASSEGATQYF
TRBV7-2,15,CASSLGTNRKGGYTF
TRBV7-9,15,CASSLDTGGPYEQYF
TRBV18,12,CASSPSGREAFF
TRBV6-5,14,CASSYVQVNSPLHF
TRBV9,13,CASSEGGDTEAFF
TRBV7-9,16,CASSSRATGQYNEQFF
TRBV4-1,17,CASSLGQGPHSQETQYF
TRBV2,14,CASSVQGVWYEQYF
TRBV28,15,CASSLPQAGSSPLHF
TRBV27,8,CASRGQTF
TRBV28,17,CASNPILADWGTDTQYF
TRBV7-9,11,CASSSTYEQFF